This TCR beta chain was captured by sequencing in a study of T cells in women clearing cervical HPV infection. Study information: Case blood drawn at lesion detection; control blood after infection cleared.

This CDR3 comprises 12 residues. V lost 2 bases, J lost 5 bases, and 7 bases lay in between. Germline values: CDR1 DFQATT, CDR2 SNEGSKA (reference sequence). Average input was approximately 1,200 ng genomic DNA for immunoSEQ TCR beta CDR3 amplification. Clones were read by immunoSEQ multiplex PCR, and TCRdb kept only the in-frame ones, dropping some. The sample is made up of 19,000 or so clones, and the top ten hold 14% of it. General study points: CIN3+ cases had significantly higher TCR richness than controls; evenness did not differ.

About this clone: Its specificity is not known. The CDR3 is cut off 3 residues early in the read; its end comes from the germline J gene.

Sequencing used blood buffy coat. V usage is TRBV20-1 and J usage is TRBJ2-1; D is unclear. The source is a woman aged 18 to 69 with a cervical HPV16 infection that either progressed to CIN3+ or cleared (not recorded which). CDR3 DNA (partial): TGCAGTGCTAGATTCGGTAACAATGAG. It codes for CSARFGNNE. The whole CDR3 sequence is CSARFGNNEQFF.